The present entry profiles one TCR beta chain with its context. The source of the sample is a study of PD-L1 blockade in urothelial cancer. Generated by immunoSEQ multiplex PCR, the TCRdb table keeps only in-frame clones and is missing some. The sample records 71,000 or so clones, about 89% being singletons. The ends lost 0 bases at V and 0 bases at J; junction bases unmatched: 6. There are 17 residues in the CDR3. Germline assignment: CDR1 LGHNA and CDR2 YNFKEQ. The V and J genes are TRBV4-2 and TRBJ1-1, with 8 bases matching TRBD1. Sequencing was performed on PBMCs, taken around atezolizumab (anti-PD-L1) treatment. The sequence was collected from a man aged 60-69 years with urothelial cancer. Here the CDR3 DNA reads TGTGCCAGCAGCCAAGATGGTCACAGGGGGGTGAACACTGAAGCTTTCTTT. Translation gives CASSQDGHRGVNTEAFF.